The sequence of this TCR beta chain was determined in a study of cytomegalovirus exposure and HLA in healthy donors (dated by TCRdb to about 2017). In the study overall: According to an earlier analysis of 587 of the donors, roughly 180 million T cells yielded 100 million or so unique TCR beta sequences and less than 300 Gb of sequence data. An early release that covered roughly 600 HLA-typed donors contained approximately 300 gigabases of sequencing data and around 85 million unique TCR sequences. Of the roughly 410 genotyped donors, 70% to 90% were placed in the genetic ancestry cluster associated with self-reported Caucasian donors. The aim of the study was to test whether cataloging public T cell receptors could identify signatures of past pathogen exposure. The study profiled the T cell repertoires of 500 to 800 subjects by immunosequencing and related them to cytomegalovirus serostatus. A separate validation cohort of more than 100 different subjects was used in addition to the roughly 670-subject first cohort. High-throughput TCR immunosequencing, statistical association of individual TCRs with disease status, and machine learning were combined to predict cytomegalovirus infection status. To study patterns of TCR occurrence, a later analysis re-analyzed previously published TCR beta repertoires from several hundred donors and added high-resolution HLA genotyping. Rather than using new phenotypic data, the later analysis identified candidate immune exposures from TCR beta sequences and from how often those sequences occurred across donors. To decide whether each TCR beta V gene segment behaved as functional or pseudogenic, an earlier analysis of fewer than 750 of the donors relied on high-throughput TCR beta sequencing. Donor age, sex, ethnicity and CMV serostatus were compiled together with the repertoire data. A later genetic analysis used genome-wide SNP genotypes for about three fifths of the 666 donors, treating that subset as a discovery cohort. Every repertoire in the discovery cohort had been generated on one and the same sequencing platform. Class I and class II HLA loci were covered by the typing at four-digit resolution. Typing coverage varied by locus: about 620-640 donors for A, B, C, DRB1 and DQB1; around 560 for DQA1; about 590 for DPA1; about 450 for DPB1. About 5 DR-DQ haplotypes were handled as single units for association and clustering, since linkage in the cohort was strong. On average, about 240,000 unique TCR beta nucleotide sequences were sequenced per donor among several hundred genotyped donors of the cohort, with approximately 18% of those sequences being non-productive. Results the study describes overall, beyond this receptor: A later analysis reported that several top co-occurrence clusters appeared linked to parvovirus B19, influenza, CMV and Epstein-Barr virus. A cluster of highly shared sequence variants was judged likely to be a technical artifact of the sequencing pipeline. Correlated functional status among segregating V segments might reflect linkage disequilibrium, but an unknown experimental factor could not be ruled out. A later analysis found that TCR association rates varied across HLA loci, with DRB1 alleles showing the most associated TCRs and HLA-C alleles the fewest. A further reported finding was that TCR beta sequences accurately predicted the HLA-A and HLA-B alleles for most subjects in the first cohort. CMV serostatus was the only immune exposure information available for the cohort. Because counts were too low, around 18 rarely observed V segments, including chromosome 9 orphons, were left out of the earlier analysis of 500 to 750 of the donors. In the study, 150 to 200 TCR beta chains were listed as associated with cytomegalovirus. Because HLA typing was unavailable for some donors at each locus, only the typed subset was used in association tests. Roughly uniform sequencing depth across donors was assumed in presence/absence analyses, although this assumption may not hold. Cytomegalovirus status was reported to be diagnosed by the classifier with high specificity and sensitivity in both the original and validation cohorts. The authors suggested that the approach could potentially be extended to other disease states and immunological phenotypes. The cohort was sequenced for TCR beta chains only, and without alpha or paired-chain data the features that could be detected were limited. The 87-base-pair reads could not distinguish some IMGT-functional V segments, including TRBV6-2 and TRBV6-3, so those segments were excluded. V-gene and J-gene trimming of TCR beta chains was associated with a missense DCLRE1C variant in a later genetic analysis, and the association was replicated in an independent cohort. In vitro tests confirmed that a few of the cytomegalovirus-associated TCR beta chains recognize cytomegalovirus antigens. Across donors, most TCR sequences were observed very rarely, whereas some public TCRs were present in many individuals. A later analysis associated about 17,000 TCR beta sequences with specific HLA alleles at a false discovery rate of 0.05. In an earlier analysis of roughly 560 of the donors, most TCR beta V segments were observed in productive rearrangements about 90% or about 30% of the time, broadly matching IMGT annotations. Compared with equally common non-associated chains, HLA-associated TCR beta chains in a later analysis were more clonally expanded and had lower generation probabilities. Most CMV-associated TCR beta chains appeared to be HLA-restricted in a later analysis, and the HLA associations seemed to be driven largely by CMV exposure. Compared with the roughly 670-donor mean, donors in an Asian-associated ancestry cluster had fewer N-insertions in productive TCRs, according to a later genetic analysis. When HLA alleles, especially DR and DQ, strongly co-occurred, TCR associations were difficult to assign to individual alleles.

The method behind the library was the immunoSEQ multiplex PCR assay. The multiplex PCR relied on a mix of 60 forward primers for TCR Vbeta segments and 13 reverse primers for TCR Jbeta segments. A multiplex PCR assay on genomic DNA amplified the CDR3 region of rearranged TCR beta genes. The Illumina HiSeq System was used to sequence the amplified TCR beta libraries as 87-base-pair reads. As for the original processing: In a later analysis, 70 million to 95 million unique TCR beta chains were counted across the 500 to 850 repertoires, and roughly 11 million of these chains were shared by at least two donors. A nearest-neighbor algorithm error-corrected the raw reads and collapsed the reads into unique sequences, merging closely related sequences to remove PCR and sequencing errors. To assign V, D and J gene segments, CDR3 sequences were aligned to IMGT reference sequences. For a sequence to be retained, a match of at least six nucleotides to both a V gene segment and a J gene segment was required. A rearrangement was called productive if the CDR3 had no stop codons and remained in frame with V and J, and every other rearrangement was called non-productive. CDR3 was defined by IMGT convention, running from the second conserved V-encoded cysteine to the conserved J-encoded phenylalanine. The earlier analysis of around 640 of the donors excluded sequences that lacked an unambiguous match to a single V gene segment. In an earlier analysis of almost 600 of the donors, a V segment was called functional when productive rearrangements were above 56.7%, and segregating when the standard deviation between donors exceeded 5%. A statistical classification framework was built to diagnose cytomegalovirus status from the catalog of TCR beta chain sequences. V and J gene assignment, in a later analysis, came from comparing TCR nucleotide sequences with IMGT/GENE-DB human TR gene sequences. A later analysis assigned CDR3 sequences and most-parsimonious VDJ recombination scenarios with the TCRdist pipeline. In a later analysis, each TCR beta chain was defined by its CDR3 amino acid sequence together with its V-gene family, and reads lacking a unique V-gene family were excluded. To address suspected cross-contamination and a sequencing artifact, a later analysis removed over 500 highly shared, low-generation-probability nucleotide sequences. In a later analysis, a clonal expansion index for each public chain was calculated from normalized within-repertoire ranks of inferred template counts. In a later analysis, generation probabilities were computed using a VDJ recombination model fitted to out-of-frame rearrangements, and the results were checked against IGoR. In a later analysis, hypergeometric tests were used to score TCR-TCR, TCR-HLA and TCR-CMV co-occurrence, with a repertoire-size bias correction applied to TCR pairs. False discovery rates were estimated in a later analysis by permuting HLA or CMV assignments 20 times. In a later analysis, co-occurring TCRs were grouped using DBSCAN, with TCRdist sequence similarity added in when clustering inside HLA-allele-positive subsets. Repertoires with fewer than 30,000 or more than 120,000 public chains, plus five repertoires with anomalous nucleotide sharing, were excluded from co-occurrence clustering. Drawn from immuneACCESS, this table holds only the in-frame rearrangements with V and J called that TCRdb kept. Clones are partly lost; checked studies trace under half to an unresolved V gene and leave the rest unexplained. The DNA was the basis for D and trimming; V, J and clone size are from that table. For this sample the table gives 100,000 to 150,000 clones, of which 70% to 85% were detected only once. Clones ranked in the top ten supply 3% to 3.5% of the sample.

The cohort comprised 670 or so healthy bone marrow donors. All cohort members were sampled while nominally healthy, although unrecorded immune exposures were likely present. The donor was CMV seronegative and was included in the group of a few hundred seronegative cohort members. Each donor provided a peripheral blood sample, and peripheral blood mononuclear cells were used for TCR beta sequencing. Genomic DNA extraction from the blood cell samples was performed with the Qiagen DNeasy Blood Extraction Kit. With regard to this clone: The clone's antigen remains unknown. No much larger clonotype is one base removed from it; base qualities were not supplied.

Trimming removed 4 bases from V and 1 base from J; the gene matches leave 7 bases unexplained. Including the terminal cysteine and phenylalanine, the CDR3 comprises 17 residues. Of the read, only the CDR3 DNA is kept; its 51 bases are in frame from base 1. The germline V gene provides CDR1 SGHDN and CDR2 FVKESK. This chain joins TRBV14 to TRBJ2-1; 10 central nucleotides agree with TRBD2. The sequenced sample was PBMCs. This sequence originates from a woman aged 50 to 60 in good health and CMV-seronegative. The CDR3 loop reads CASSPIIAGGSYNEQFF. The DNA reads TGTGCCAGCAGCCCAATAATAGCGGGAGGATCCTACAATGAGCAGTTCTTC. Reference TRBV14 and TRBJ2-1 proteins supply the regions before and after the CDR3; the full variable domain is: EAGVTQFPSHSVIEKGQTVTLRCDPISGHDNLYWYRRVMGKEIKFLLHFVKESKQDESGMPNNRFLAERTGGTYSTLKVQPAELEDSGVYFCASSPIIAGGSYNEQFFGPGTRLTVL.